Following are 16 T cell receptor beta chains from one sample sequenced in a study of cytomegalovirus exposure and HLA in healthy donors. TCRdb's copy holds only in-frame clones and misses some; the assay was immunoSEQ multiplex PCR. The data contain tens of thousands of clones, about 97% of them singletons. The sequenced material came from PBMCs. The receptors stem from a woman aged 18-30 years in good health and CMV-seropositive.

V and J are TRBV6-5 and TRBJ2-7; the match to TRBD2 covers 8 bases. The junction had 3 bases not matched to a gene; V was cut back by 0 bases and J by 5 bases. CDR3 length: 14 residues. Germline CDR1 and CDR2: MNHEY and SVGAGI. DNA for the CDR3: TGTGCCAGCAGTTACTCAGCAGCGGGAGACGAGCAGTACTTC. It encodes CASSYSAAGDEQYF.

This clone has only one observation. The chain couples TRBV6-1 to TRBJ2-3; D is unresolved. The CDR3 runs 13 residues. Germline-derived CDR1 and CDR2 are MNHNS and SASEGT. Trimming removed 0 bases from V and 3 bases from J, with 4 bases in between. CDR3 DNA sequence: TGTGCCAGCAGTGAAGCCCGGACAGATACGCAGTATTTT. It yields the protein CASSEARTDTQYF.

In its sample, this clone was seen once. The chain links TRBV11-2 to TRBJ2-5; the D is unclear. Judging by the DNA end, TRBJ2-7 fits better; the J call may be wrong. The CDR3 spans 13 residues. Germline lookup yields CDR1 SGHAT and CDR2 FQNNGV. As DNA, the CDR3 is TGTGCCAGCAGCTTCACCAGGCGCTACGAGCAGTACTTC. Protein sequence: CASSFTRRYEQYF.

The chain carries TRBV7-3 and TRBJ2-3, with 8 bases aligning to TRBD1. V was pared by 5 bases and J by 0 bases, with 7 bases of the junction left unmatched. The CDR3 runs to 16 residues. Germline CDR1 and CDR2: SGHTA and FQGTGA. CDR3 loop: CASSPSRTGSTDTQYF. The CDR3 bases are TGTGCCAGCAGCCCCAGCCGGACAGGGAGCACAGATACGCAGTATTTT.

This chain links TRBV7-9 with TRBJ2-6, with D tentatively TRBD1 (6 bases). V was trimmed by 5 bases and J by 3 bases, leaving 14 bases between them. Germline CDR1 reads SEHNR; CDR2 reads FQNEAQ (reference sequence). This CDR3 is 16 amino acids long. The CDR3 sequence: CASSPAYRVGANVLTF. Written as DNA, the CDR3 is TGTGCCAGCAGCCCAGCCTACAGGGTTGGGGCCAACGTCCTGACTTTC.

The rearrangement uses TRBV27 and TRBJ2-4, with 10 bases that match TRBD1. The CDR3 is made up of 13 amino acids. Germline CDR1 is MNHEY and CDR2 is SMNVEV (reference sequence). The junction had 5 bases not matched to a gene; V was cut back by 8 bases and J by 7 bases. The DNA for the CDR3 is TGTGCCAGCTCCCGGGGACAGGGGAACATTCAGTACTTC. Translating it yields CASSRGQGNIQYF.

Only one count was recorded for this clone. CDR3 coding DNA: TGTGCCAGCAGCTGGACAGGGGTCGAGCAGTTCTTC. Its protein product is CASSWTGVEQFF. The V and J genes are TRBV11-2 and TRBJ2-1; 9 bases fit TRBD1. The CDR3 has 12 amino acids. V dropped 4 bases and J dropped 10; count of bases not matched to a gene: 2. Germline CDR1 and CDR2: SGHAT and FQNNGV.

The chain uses TRBV19 and TRBJ2-3, with a tentative D call TRBD2 (6 bases). The V and J ends lost 3 bases and 8 bases respectively, with 24 bases between them. In germline, CDR1 is LNHDA, CDR2 SQIVND (reference sequence). This CDR3 has 17 amino acids. The CDR3 here is CASSIGEASPRAPTQYF. In nucleotides, the CDR3 is TGTGCCAGTAGTATCGGGGAGGCGAGCCCGCGCGCCCCTACGCAGTATTTT. Together with reference TRBV19 and TRBJ2-3, the CDR3 gives the full variable domain: DGGITQSPKYLFRKEGQNVTLSCEQNLNHDAMYWYRQDPGQGLRLIYYSQIVNDFQKGDIAEGYSVSREKKESFPLTVTSAQKNPTAFYLCASSIGEASPRAPTQYFGPGTRLTVL.

The V and J genes are TRBV9 and TRBJ2-1; 10 nucleotides agree with TRBD2. The junction had 5 bases not matched to a gene; V was cut back by 1 base and J by 4 bases. The CDR3 has 16 residues. The germline CDR1 and CDR2 sequences are SGDLS and YYNGEE. CDR3 bases: TGTGCCAGCAGCGTATTTGCTAGCGGGAGTTACAATGAGCAGTTCTTC. It is translated as CASSVFASGSYNEQFF. The full variable domain, its missing parts supplied by reference TRBV9 and TRBJ2-1, is DSGVTQTPKHLITATGQRVTLRCSPRSGDLSVYWYQQSLDQGLQFLIQYYNGEERAKGNILERFSAQQFPDLHSELNLSSLELGDSALYFCASSVFASGSYNEQFFGPGTRLTVL.

The rearrangement uses TRBV10-3 and TRBJ2-1, with a weak D call TRBD2 (6 bases). The CDR3 covers 14 residues. CDR1 and CDR2 from the germline V gene are ENHRY and SYGVKD. The V end was cut by 8 bases, the J end by 5 bases, with 16 bases between. The CDR3 spells CAISAGSSNNEQFF. DNA of the CDR3: TGTGCCATCTCCGCGGGGTCCTCGAACAATGAGCAGTTCTTC.

The chain links TRBV2 to TRBJ2-5; no clear D. The CDR3 totals 13 residues. Trimming removed 6 bases from V and 1 base from J, with 9 bases in between. Looked up from germline, CDR1 is SNHLY and CDR2 is FYNNEI. The CDR3 DNA is TGTGCCAGCAGATCTGGCTTCCAAGAGACCCAGTACTTC. This codes for CASRSGFQETQYF.

This CDR3 is CSASGGYEQYF. The CDR3, as DNA: TGCAGTGCTAGTGGCGGATACGAGCAGTACTTC. This chain links TRBV20-1 with TRBJ2-7; no clear D gene. Per the germline V gene, CDR1 is DFQATT and CDR2 is SNEGSKA (reference sequence). Trimming stripped 3 bases from V and 4 bases from J, with 7 bases between. The CDR3 runs 11 residues.

The genes are TRBV28 and TRBJ1-5; 9 nucleotides align to TRBD1. Trimming removed 4 bases from V and 8 bases from J; junction bases left unmatched: 9. The length of the CDR3 is 15 residues. Germline loops: CDR1 MDHEN, CDR2 SYDVKM. In nucleotides, the CDR3 is TGTGCCAGCAGTTGGCAGGGGACAGGGAGTAAGCCCCAGCATTTT. Protein: CASSWQGTGSKPQHF.

This clone is a singleton in its sample. CDR3 residues: CAINRRVDQPQHF. The DNA for the CDR3 is TGTGCCATCAATAGACGGGTAGATCAGCCCCAGCATTTT. The J gene is TRBJ1-5, the V gene TRBV10-3; D not resolved. Germline V gene lookup returns CDR1 ENHRY and CDR2 SYGVKD. V was trimmed by 7 bases and J by 5 bases, leaving 12 bases between them. This CDR3 comprises 13 residues.

CDR3 in DNA: TGTGCCGGGCGTTGGGCGGGGCTGAACACTGAAGCTTTCTTT. It yields the protein CAGRWAGLNTEAFF. The rearrangement joins TRBV10-3 to TRBJ1-1; D might be TRBD1 (5 bases). Per germline, CDR1 ENHRY and CDR2 SYGVKD. With 11 bases removed from V and 0 bases from J, the gap between germline ends came to 16 bases. CDR3 length: 14 residues.

V usage is TRBV5-1 and J usage is TRBJ1-4; 7 nucleotides match TRBD1. From germline, CDR1 is SGHRS and CDR2 YFSETQ. The CDR3 runs 14 residues. The ends lost 8 bases at V and 6 bases at J; junction bases unmatched: 10. In DNA form, the CDR3 reads TGCGCCAGTAACAATGGACAGGCGGATGAAAAACTGTTTTTT. As protein: CASNNGQADEKLFF. The entire variable domain, with the rest obtained from reference TRBV5-1 and TRBJ1-4, is as follows: KAGVTQTPRYLIKTRGQQVTLSCSPISGHRSVSWYQQTPGQGLQFLFEYFSETQRNKGNFPGRFSGRQFSNSRSEMNVSTLELGDSALYLCASNNGQADEKLFFGSGTQLSVL.